The T cell receptor beta chain under discussion was sequenced for a study of identical twins. Study-wide findings and caveats: For zero-insertion analyses, partial confounding could come from invariant MAIT and iNKT cells. The more abundant beta clonotypes in cord blood had fewer insertions, and memory repertoires did not show this.

Unique molecular identifiers were present on cDNA, and template switching added a universal primer site. Each CDR3 protein is one row after TCRdb ran MiXCR on the 5' RACE reads. The sample shows 450,000 or so distinct CDR3 sequences, roughly an eighth of them seen only once. With respect to this clonotype: Its antigen is not identified.

This CDR3 region has 16 residues. Trimming took off 7 bases at V and 1 base at J, with 17 bases between the two ends. In germline, CDR1 is ENHRY, CDR2 SYGVKD. This sample was shared with a second study, whose subject was yellow fever vaccine responses in identical twins.

V gene TRBV10-3 combines with J gene TRBJ2-1; either TRBD1 or TRBD2 may supply D (5 bases each). The TCR originated in a woman aged 18-35 years in good health. Input material: CD4+ T cells sorted from blood. The CDR3 sequence: CAIKGAAGSSYNEQFF. CDR3 DNA: TGTGCCATCAAAGGGGCCGCAGGGAGTTCCTACAATGAGCAGTTCTTC.